The clone carrying this T cell receptor (beta chain) was observed a handful of times. What it binds is unknown. This record belongs to a study of T-cell reconstitution after alpha-beta-depleted transplantation in children. General study findings and limits: After transplant, at about two months, alpha-beta T cells were reportedly derived from several hundred expanded graft clones. Hyperexpanded clones declined; after one year, newly produced T cells mostly supplied diversity. Surviving recipient T cells and thymic progenitors produced the high day-60 TCRbeta diversity seen in some patients.

The TCRbeta library incorporated unique molecular identifiers. TCRdb used MiXCR to reprocess the PCR reads, holding one entry per CDR3 protein. Among a few hundred thousand distinct CDR3 sequences listed, 10% to 15% were seen once. Trimming at V came to 6 bases and at J to 2 bases, leaving 7 bases not matched to a gene. CDR3 length: 14 residues. The germline gives CDR1 SQVTM, CDR2 ANQGSEA. The chain couples TRBV29-1 to TRBJ2-3; 8 positions match TRBD2. Sequenced here: PBMCs, mostly from graft donor cells, sampled 360 days after TCRalphabeta/CD19-depleted stem cell transplant. The receptor was derived from a male patient younger than 18 who had a stem cell transplant for acute myeloid leukemia, so the T cells may come from the graft donor. CDR3 loop: CSVWGLGNTDTQYF. The DNA of the CDR3 is TGCAGCGTGTGGGGACTAGGTAACACAGATACGCAGTATTTT.